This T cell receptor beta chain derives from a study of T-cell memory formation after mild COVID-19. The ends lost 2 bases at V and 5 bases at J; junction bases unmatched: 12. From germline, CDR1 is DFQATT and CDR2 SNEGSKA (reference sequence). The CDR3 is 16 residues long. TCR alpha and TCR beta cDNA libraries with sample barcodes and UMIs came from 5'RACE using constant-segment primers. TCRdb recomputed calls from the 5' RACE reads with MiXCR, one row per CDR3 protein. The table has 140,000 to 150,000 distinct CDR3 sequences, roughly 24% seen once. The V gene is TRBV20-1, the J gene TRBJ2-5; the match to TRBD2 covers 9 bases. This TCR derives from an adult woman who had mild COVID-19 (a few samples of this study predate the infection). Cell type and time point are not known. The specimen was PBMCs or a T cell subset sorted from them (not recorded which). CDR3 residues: CSARIFSGRLLETQYF. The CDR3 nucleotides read TGCAGTGCTAGAATCTTTAGCGGGAGACTATTGGAGACCCAGTACTTC.